This T cell receptor (beta chain) was identified in a study of cytomegalovirus exposure and HLA in healthy donors. Findings and caveats of the study: A later analysis associated 15,000 or so TCR beta sequences with HLA alleles at a 0.05 false discovery rate.

The PCR contained 60 Vbeta and 13 Jbeta primers. TCRdb's copy holds only in-frame clones and misses some; the assay was immunoSEQ multiplex PCR. The sample shows roughly 120,000 clones, about four fifths of them seen only once. A remark on this clone: Its antigen is unidentified.

CDR3 size: 15 residues. Germline values: CDR1 SGHNT, CDR2 YYREEE (reference sequence). Losses at the gene ends were 3 bases for V and 2 bases for J; bases not matched to a gene: 4. Sequencing used PBMCs. The receptor was derived from a woman aged 18-29 years in good health and CMV-seronegative. V and J are TRBV5-4 and TRBJ2-5, with 10 bases matching TRBD2. CDR3 region: CASSSGLAKQETQYF. In nucleotides, the CDR3 is TGTGCCAGCAGCTCGGGACTAGCGAAACAAGAGACCCAGTACTTC.